These T cell receptor beta chains were read from a single sample in a study of blood T cell repertoires in COVID-19. Sequencing was performed with immunoSEQ multiplex PCR; in TCRdb, only in-frame clones are kept and a portion is missing. The table shows approximately 220,000 clones, with 83% occurring only once. What was sequenced was PBMCs or T cells enriched from blood (not recorded which). Receptors originate from a woman in her forties or fifties who had been exposed to COVID-19. The CDR3 runs from the conserved cysteine through the conserved F or W. Each record gives: D gene, J gene, V gene, clone size, CDR3 DNA, CDR3 protein. A D gene is named only where the DNA matches it firmly. Clone size is shown for a subset of rows, as once, few, many or a class of expanded clone.

>.|TRBJ2-6|TRBV9|.
TGTGCCAGCAGCTTACAGGGCAGTGGGGCCAACGTCCTGACTTTC
CASSLQGSGANVLTF
>TRBD2|TRBJ2-5|TRBV12-3/TRBV12-4|.
TGTGCCAGCAGTTTGAGCGGGGTCGAGACCCAGTACTTC
CASSLSGVETQYF
>TRBD2|TRBJ2-3|TRBV7-6|.
TGTGCCAGCAGCTTAGTCGGACCGGGGGGGTTCACAGATACGCAGTATTTT
CASSLVGPGGFTDTQYF
>TRBD1|TRBJ1-5|TRBV15|.
TGTGCCACCAGCCACCGACAGGGGACGAGTCAGCCCCAGCATTTT
CATSHRQGTSQPQHF
>TRBD1|TRBJ1-1|TRBV14|.
TGTGCCAGCAGCCGAGTGACAGGGCTCCGGACTGAAGCTTTCTTT
CASSRVTGLRTEAFF
>TRBD1|TRBJ1-5|TRBV12-3/TRBV12-4|.
TGTGCCAGCAGCCTGGACAGGGTCCAGCCCCAGCATTTT
CASSLDRVQPQHF
>.|TRBJ1-2|TRBV28|.
TGTGCCAGCCGACGAGGTGGAGCCTATGGCTACACCTTC
CASRRGGAYGYTF
>TRBD2|TRBJ2-3|TRBV9|once
TGTGCCAGCAACCGTCTAGCGGGGGGGTACGTTTGGGCAGATACGCAGTATTTT
CASNRLAGGYVWADTQYF
>.|TRBJ2-4|TRBV7-2|.
TGTGCCAGCAGCTTATGGGCGGGGTCGGACAAAAACATTCAGTACTTC
CASSLWAGSDKNIQYF
>.|TRBJ1-1|TRBV13|.
TGTGCCAGCAGCTTAGGAGGGGAGGTAATCACTGAAGCTTTCTTT
CASSLGGEVITEAFF
>TRBD2|TRBJ2-5|TRBV4-2|.
TGTGCCAGCAGCCTCCGAGCCAGCGGGGGGGCCGGGACCCAGTACTTC
CASSLRASGGAGTQYF
>.|TRBJ1-3|TRBV5-1|.
TGCGCCAGCAGCTCCCGTGGAGACTCTGGAAACACCATATATTTT
CASSSRGDSGNTIYF
>.|TRBJ1-5|TRBV27|.
TGTGCCAGCAGTTTATCGAGTAGCAATCAGCCCCAGCATTTT
CASSLSSSNQPQHF
>TRBD2|TRBJ2-7|TRBV6-5|.
TGTGCCAGCAGTCCGACTAGCGGGAGCCACGAGCAGTACTTC
CASSPTSGSHEQYF
>TRBD2|TRBJ2-5|TRBV28|.
TGTGCCAGCAGTACCCGGACTAGCGGGGGGCCACGGCAGTACTTC
CASSTRTSGGPRQYF
>.|TRBJ2-7|TRBV11-2|.
TGTGCCAGCAGCTTTACAGGCTCTGACGAGCAGTACTTC
CASSFTGSDEQYF
>.|TRBJ2-1|TRBV18|few
TGTGCCAGCTCATCCGGGAGAAGCTCCTACAATGAGCAGTTCTTC
CASSSGRSSYNEQFF
>.|TRBJ1-3|TRBV3-1/TRBV3-2|.
TGTGCCAGCAGCCCTCGGGGAAACACCATATATTTT
CASSPRGNTIYF
>.|TRBJ2-1|TRBV28|.
TGTGCCAGCACCCCCCTGACAGGCAATGAGCAGTTCTTC
CASTPLTGNEQFF
>TRBD2|TRBJ2-1|TRBV24-1|.
TGTGCCACCAGTGATTTGCCCCACGGACTAGCGGGGAATGAGCAGTTCTTC
CATSDLPHGLAGNEQFF
>.|TRBJ1-1|TRBV28|.
TGTGCCAGCAGCGGTCCGGGGACTGAAGCTTTCTTT
CASSGPGTEAFF
>TRBD2|TRBJ2-5|TRBV5-1|.
TGCGCCAGCAGCCTTCGGGCTAGCGGGGGTGAGACCCAGTACTTC
CASSLRASGGETQYF
>.|TRBJ2-3|TRBV9|.
TGTGCCAGCAGCCTCACCAGACAGGCTAACACAGATACGCAGTATTTT
CASSLTRQANTDTQYF
>TRBD1|TRBJ2-5|TRBV2|.
TGTGCCAGCAGTGAAAGCAGGGGGAAGACCCAGTACTTC
CASSESRGKTQYF
>.|TRBJ1-6|TRBV5-5|.
TGTGCCAGCAGCCTGACAGCCCGTAATTCACCCCTCCACTTT
CASSLTARNSPLHF
>TRBD1|TRBJ1-4|TRBV5-4|.
TGTGCCAGCAGCTTGGGGGGACAGGGTTCTGAAAAACTGTTTTTT
CASSLGGQGSEKLFF
>.|TRBJ1-6|TRBV19|.
TGTGCCAGTAGTATGGGGTCAGGGAATTCACCCCTCCACTTT
CASSMGSGNSPLHF
>.|TRBJ1-1|TRBV19|.
TGTGCCAGTAGTTCCGTGGCCCTGATGAACACTGAAGCTTTCTTT
CASSSVALMNTEAFF
>.|TRBJ1-5|TRBV13|.
TGTGCCAGCAGCTTTGGGGGCGCTAAGGGGGCCCAGCATTTT
CASSFGGAKGAQHF
>.|TRBJ2-3|TRBV7-8|.
TGTGCCAGCAGTCCCGGGACAAGGACAGATACGCAGTATTTT
CASSPGTRTDTQYF
>TRBD2|TRBJ2-7|TRBV2|.
TGTGCCAGCAGTATCCAGGGAGGGGAGCAGTACTTC
CASSIQGGEQYF
>.|TRBJ1-2|TRBV28|.
TGTGCCAGCAGTCCGGAGGAAGACTATGGCTACACCTTC
CASSPEEDYGYTF
>.|TRBJ2-3|TRBV25-1|.
TGTGCCAGCAGTGGAGACAGGAGTCTATTTACAGATACGCAGTATTTT
CASSGDRSLFTDTQYF